The T cell receptor beta chain under discussion was sequenced for a study of shared clonotypes between healthy human individuals. Clones were sequenced by immunoSEQ multiplex PCR, and TCRdb holds only the in-frame ones, with some missing. The sample holds approximately 350,000 clones; 74% are singletons and the top ten take 10% to 13%. Study results and limitations: About 5% of naive CD4 clonotypes were shared across a few donors.

A note on this clone: No antigen is known for it.

Trimming pared 0 bases from V and 3 bases from J, leaving 21 bases between. Germline assignment: CDR1 SGDLS and CDR2 YYNGEE. The CDR3 spans 18 residues. The investigators split CD4+ cells into a CD45RA+ naive subset and a CD45RA-negative memory subset. The TCR originated in a man aged 25-45 years in good health. J is TRBJ1-1 and V is TRBV9; D is perhaps TRBD1 (5 bases). The sample taken for sequencing was memory CD4+ T cells sorted from blood. Regarding subset: CD45RA-negative fraction. The CDR3 reads CASSVAGGRRGLDTEAFF. CDR3 nucleotides: TGTGCCAGCAGCGTAGCCGGAGGACGAAGGGGTTTGGACACTGAAGCTTTCTTT.